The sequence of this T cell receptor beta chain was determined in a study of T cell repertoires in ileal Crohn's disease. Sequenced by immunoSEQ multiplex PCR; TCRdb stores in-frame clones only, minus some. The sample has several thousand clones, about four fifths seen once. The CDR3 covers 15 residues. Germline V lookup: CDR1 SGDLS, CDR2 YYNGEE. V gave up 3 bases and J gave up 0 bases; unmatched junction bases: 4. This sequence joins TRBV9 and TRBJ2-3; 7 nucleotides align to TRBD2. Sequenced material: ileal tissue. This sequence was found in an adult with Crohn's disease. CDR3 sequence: CASSALADSTDTQYF. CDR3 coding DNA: TGTGCCAGCAGCGCTCTAGCGGACAGCACAGATACGCAGTATTTT.